Following are 18 T cell receptor beta chains from one sample sequenced in a study of shared clonotypes between healthy human individuals. The naive CD8 population came from CD45RO-negative cells selected for CCR7, without terminally differentiated effector memory CD45RA+ cells. This table comes from immunoSEQ multiplex PCR, and its TCRdb copy is limited to in-frame clones, with some not included. The sample records about 1,900,000 clones, 85% to 95% being singletons. The sample was naive CD8+ T cells sorted from blood. The receptors stem from a man younger than 30 in good health.

The chain uses TRBV19 and TRBJ1-6; D is possibly TRBD1 (6 bases). V lost 3 bases and J lost 8, with 11 bases in between. This CDR3 is 14 amino acids long. Germline V gene lookup returns CDR1 LNHDA and CDR2 SQIVND (reference sequence). The CDR3 loop is CASSIGRGDSPLHF. The CDR3 nucleotides read TGTGCCAGTAGTATTGGCAGGGGTGATTCACCCCTCCACTTT.

The rearrangement links TRBV6-5 to TRBJ1-4; 8 bases are shared with TRBD1. The V gene end was trimmed by 0 bases and the J gene end by 13 bases; junction bases not matched to a gene: 7. The germline gives CDR1 MNHEY, CDR2 SVGAGI. The CDR3 is 14 amino acids. CDR3 DNA: TGTGCCAGCAGTTACTCCCTAGACAGGGGAGGACTGTTTTTT. Translated: CASSYSLDRGGLFF.

The V call is TRBV4-1, the J call TRBJ1-2; the D is unclear. Trimming took 0 bases from V and 4 from J, leaving 9 bases between them. Looked up from germline, CDR1 is MGHRA and CDR2 is YSYEKL. The CDR3 totals 14 residues. The CDR3 sequence: CASSQDTESYGYTF. DNA of the CDR3: TGCGCCAGCAGCCAAGATACAGAAAGCTATGGCTACACCTTC.

The chain is built from TRBV7-6 and TRBJ1-4; D gene ambiguous. Germline lookup yields CDR1 SGHVS and CDR2 FNYEAQ. The CDR3 loop spans 12 amino acids. Trimming left V 1 base short and J 8 bases short, with 5 bases between. In DNA form, the CDR3 reads TGTGCCAGCAGCTTAGGGCGGGAAAAACTGTTTTTT. Translating it yields CASSLGREKLFF. Variable domain in full (rest from reference TRBV7-6 and TRBJ1-4): GAGVSQSPRYKVTKRGQDVALRCDPISGHVSLYWYRQALGQGPEFLTYFNYEAQQDKSGLPNDRFSAERPEGSISTLTIQRTEQRDSAMYRCASSLGREKLFFGSGTQLSVL.

The J gene is TRBJ2-2, the V gene TRBV11-1; no clear D gene. Trimming removed 3 bases from V and 1 base from J, with 9 bases in between. The CDR3 consists of 15 residues. Germline V gene lookup returns CDR1 SGHAT and CDR2 FQDESV (reference sequence). The CDR3: CASSLRPMNTGELFF. CDR3 sequence (DNA): TGTGCCAGCAGCTTGAGGCCCATGAACACCGGGGAGCTGTTTTTT. Full variable domain (outside the CDR3, taken from reference TRBV11-1 and TRBJ2-2): EAEVAQSPRYKITEKSQAVAFWCDPISGHATLYWYRQILGQGPELLVQFQDESVVDDSQLPKDRFSAERLKGVDSTLKIQPAELGDSAMYLCASSLRPMNTGELFFGEGSRLTVL.

The chain couples TRBV30 to TRBJ2-5; D is tentatively TRBD1 or TRBD2 (6 bases each). The CDR3 loop spans 13 amino acids. The V end lost 4 bases, the J end lost 5 bases, and 14 bases lay between the germline ends. Germline V lookup: CDR1 GTSNPN, CDR2 SVGIG (reference sequence). CDR3 nucleotides: TGTGCCTGGAACACGGGGGCAGGGGAGACCCAGTACTTC. Protein product: CAWNTGAGETQYF.

The V gene is TRBV6-1, the J gene TRBJ2-7; D is possibly TRBD1 (5 bases). Germline V lookup: CDR1 MNHNS, CDR2 SASEGT. V shed 2 bases and J shed 2 bases, with 10 bases lying between them. The CDR3 covers 14 residues. CDR3 loop: CASSEIAGPYEQYF. The CDR3 coding sequence is TGTGCCAGCAGTGAAATAGCAGGGCCCTACGAGCAGTACTTC.

V is TRBV6-5 and J is TRBJ2-1; the match to TRBD2 covers 13 bases. Germline assignment: CDR1 MNHEY and CDR2 SVGAGI. The J segment lost 8 bases and the V segment lost 6 bases, leaving 7 bases of the junction unmatched. The CDR3 has 15 amino acids. The CDR3 reads CASSSGTSGVDEQFF. The CDR3 DNA is TGTGCCAGCAGCAGCGGGACTAGCGGGGTGGATGAGCAGTTCTTC.

The chain joins TRBV30 to TRBJ2-7, with TRBD2 matching over 8 bases. V lost 1 base to trimming and J lost 4 bases; unmatched junction nucleotides: 3. Germline V gene data show CDR1 as GTSNPN and CDR2 as SVGIG (reference sequence). The CDR3 has 13 amino acids. The DNA of the CDR3 is TGTGCCTGGAGTGAACGGGAGGGATACGAGCAGTACTTC. It codes for CAWSEREGYEQYF.

This chain links TRBV29-1 with TRBJ2-1; the match to TRBD2 covers 16 bases. Germline V gene sequence: CDR1 SQVTM, CDR2 ANQGSEA. The CDR3 loop spans 16 amino acids. The trim removed 7 bases at V and 6 bases at J, leaving 9 bases unmatched. CDR3 coding DNA: TGCAGCGCCGGGACTAGCGGGAGGGCCTGGGGCAATGAGCAGTTCTTC. Translation: CSAGTSGRAWGNEQFF.

The chain recombines TRBV4-1 with TRBJ1-1; D uncertain. The length of the CDR3 is 15 residues. Germline CDR1 MGHRA, CDR2 YSYEKL. V lost 4 bases, J lost 1 base, and 13 bases lay in between. CDR3 DNA sequence: TGCGCCAGCAGCCGTGTGGAGGGAAGGAACACTGAAGCTTTCTTT. Translation: CASSRVEGRNTEAFF.

About this clone: The sample holds other DNA sequences that translate to the same CDR3. CDR3 in amino acids: CASSLTGANEKLFF. As DNA, the CDR3 is TGTGCCAGCAGTTTGACAGGGGCTAATGAAAAACTGTTTTTT. The chain combines TRBV27 with TRBJ1-4, with 8 positions matching TRBD1. The J segment lost 3 bases and the V segment lost 3 bases, leaving 0 bases of the junction unmatched. Per the germline V gene, CDR1 is MNHEY and CDR2 is SMNVEV (reference sequence). The CDR3 contains 14 residues.

As regards this clone: The same CDR3 can be traced to other DNA sequences in this sample. The chain employs TRBV19 and TRBJ2-7, with 8 nucleotides matching TRBD1. Per the germline V gene, CDR1 is LNHDA and CDR2 is SQIVND (reference sequence). This CDR3 contains 14 residues. Trimming at V came to 5 bases and at J to 3 bases, leaving 6 bases not matched to a gene. DNA for the CDR3: TGTGCCAGTAGTCCCGGGACAGGTAGCTACGAGCAGTACTTC. Its translation: CASSPGTGSYEQYF.

The rearrangement links TRBV5-6 to TRBJ2-5; 8 bases line up with TRBD1. V gave up 5 bases and J gave up 1 base; unmatched junction bases: 7. This CDR3 spans 15 amino acids. The V gene's germline CDR1 is SGHDT and CDR2 YYEEEE. This CDR3 reads CASRDQGALQETQYF. The CDR3 DNA follows: TGTGCCAGCAGAGATCAGGGGGCTCTCCAAGAGACCCAGTACTTC. Full variable domain (remainder filled in from reference TRBV5-6 and TRBJ2-5): DAGVTQSPTHLIKTRGQQVTLRCSPKSGHDTVSWYQQALGQGPQFIFQYYEEEERQRGNFPDRFSGHQFPNYSSELNVNALLLGDSALYLCASRDQGALQETQYFGPGTRLLVL.

The J gene is TRBJ1-6, the V gene TRBV28; D not certain. Germline lookup yields CDR1 MDHEN and CDR2 SYDVKM. The CDR3 sequence is 14 residues long. Trimming stripped 10 bases from V and 3 bases from J, with 13 bases between. CDR3 sequence (DNA): TGTGCCACCCTCCGAGAAAACTATAATTCACCCCTCCACTTT. It specifies CATLRENYNSPLHF.

About this clone: The identical CDR3 is also encoded by other nucleotide sequences in the sample. This rearrangement joins TRBV6-5 to TRBJ2-5; the match to TRBD1 covers 10 bases. CDR3 length: 15 amino acids. CDR1 is MNHEY, CDR2 SVGAGI, per germline. Trimming cost V 0 bases and J 5 bases; bases outside gene matches: 3. Here the CDR3 DNA reads TGTGCCAGCAGTTACTCCGGGACAGGGGAGGAGACCCAGTACTTC. Amino acid sequence: CASSYSGTGEETQYF.

J is TRBJ2-7 and V is TRBV10-2; D is ambiguous. Germline V gene sequence: CDR1 WSHSY, CDR2 SAAADI. The CDR3 consists of 13 residues. Trimming left V 4 bases short and J 2 bases short, with 9 bases between. The CDR3 protein is CASSGRIPYEQYF. Written as DNA, the CDR3 is TGCGCCAGCAGTGGGCGAATCCCCTACGAGCAGTACTTC.

Concerning this clone itself: This specimen includes other DNA sequences encoding the same CDR3. V and J are TRBV4-1 and TRBJ1-1; possible D gene TRBD1, 5 bases. V gave up 3 bases and J gave up 2 bases, with 13 bases separating them. Per the germline V gene, CDR1 is MGHRA and CDR2 is YSYEKL. The CDR3 consists of 15 residues. Here the CDR3 reads CASSQGGQGNTEAFF. The CDR3 nucleotides read TGCGCCAGCAGCCAGGGTGGGCAGGGCAACACTGAAGCTTTCTTT.